The rows below give T cell receptor beta chains drawn from one sample of a study of blood T cell repertoires in COVID-19. Measured with immunoSEQ multiplex PCR; TCRdb has only the in-frame clones, and not every one. The data hold roughly 390,000 clones, with about 85% observed a single time. Sample: peripheral blood. These receptors originate from a woman aged 18-29 years with acute or convalescent COVID-19. Both conserved end residues are part of each CDR3. D genes are given only for firm matches. Only part of the rows carry a size: once, few, many, or a class if the clone is expanded.

abundance: once; j_gene: TRBJ2-3; v_gene: TRBV19; d_gene: NA; CDR3nt: TGTGCCAGCCGAGAAGCTGAGCGGCGAAGCACAGATACGCAGTATTTT; CDR3aa: CASREAERRSTDTQYF
abundance: NA; j_gene: TRBJ1-6; v_gene: TRBV7-9; d_gene: TRBD1; CDR3nt: TGTGCCAGCAGCGGGACAGAGGATTATAATTCACCCCTCCACTTT; CDR3aa: CASSGTEDYNSPLHF
abundance: NA; j_gene: TRBJ1-5; v_gene: TRBV24-1; d_gene: NA; CDR3nt: TGTGCCACCAGTGATTTGTCGTCGGGGGATCAGCCCCAGCATTTT; CDR3aa: CATSDLSSGDQPQHF
abundance: NA; j_gene: TRBJ2-7; v_gene: TRBV6-5; d_gene: TRBD1; CDR3nt: TGTGCCAGCACAACTCAGGGGGCCGAGCAGTACTTC; CDR3aa: CASTTQGAEQYF
abundance: NA; j_gene: TRBJ1-2; v_gene: TRBV5-1; d_gene: NA; CDR3nt: TGCGCCAGCAGAAGCCTCGGACAGTCCTCTGGCTACACCTTC; CDR3aa: CASRSLGQSSGYTF
abundance: NA; j_gene: TRBJ1-4; v_gene: TRBV5-1; d_gene: NA; CDR3nt: TGCGCCAGCAGCCCCGGACAGTTGGGGACTAATGAAAAACTGTTTTTT; CDR3aa: CASSPGQLGTNEKLFF
abundance: NA; j_gene: TRBJ1-2; v_gene: TRBV19; d_gene: NA; CDR3nt: TGTGCCAGTACCTGGGACACCGACTATGGCTACACCTTC; CDR3aa: CASTWDTDYGYTF
abundance: NA; j_gene: TRBJ1-1; v_gene: TRBV5-1; d_gene: TRBD1; CDR3nt: TGCGCCAGCAGCTCCAGGGGGCTCATGAACACTGAAGCTTTCTTT; CDR3aa: CASSSRGLMNTEAFF
abundance: NA; j_gene: TRBJ2-3; v_gene: TRBV6-6; d_gene: TRBD1; CDR3nt: TGTGCCAGCAGTTACTCGACAGGGCCAGATACGCAGTATTTT; CDR3aa: CASSYSTGPDTQYF
abundance: NA; j_gene: TRBJ2-2; v_gene: TRBV21-1; d_gene: NA; CDR3nt: TGTGCCAGCAGCAAAGGTAGACTAGCGGGAGGCTTCGGGGAGCTGTTTTTT; CDR3aa: CASSKGRLAGGFGELFF
abundance: once; j_gene: TRBJ1-1; v_gene: TRBV7-6; d_gene: NA; CDR3nt: TGTGCCAGCAGCTTAGAGACGGGTATGAACACTGAAGCTTTCTTT; CDR3aa: CASSLETGMNTEAFF
abundance: NA; j_gene: TRBJ1-3; v_gene: TRBV5-6; d_gene: NA; CDR3nt: TGTGCCAGCAGCTTGGCGTCCGGGACAAGGGCCTCCATATATTTT; CDR3aa: CASSLASGTRASIYF
abundance: NA; j_gene: TRBJ2-2; v_gene: TRBV28; d_gene: NA; CDR3nt: TGTGCCAGCAGTGGAACAGGCCTGAGAAGGGAGCTGTTTTTT; CDR3aa: CASSGTGLRRELFF
abundance: NA; j_gene: TRBJ1-5; v_gene: TRBV11-3; d_gene: NA; CDR3nt: TGTGCCAGCAGCTCGGGAATCCGGGGTCAGCCCCAGCATTTT; CDR3aa: CASSSGIRGQPQHF
abundance: NA; j_gene: TRBJ1-1; v_gene: TRBV7-9; d_gene: NA; CDR3nt: TGTGCCAGCATTACTACTCCGAACACTGAAGCTTTCTTT; CDR3aa: CASITTPNTEAFF
abundance: NA; j_gene: TRBJ1-2; v_gene: TRBV2; d_gene: TRBD1; CDR3nt: TGTGCCAGCAGTGGCGAGACAGGGAACTATGGCTACACCTTC; CDR3aa: CASSGETGNYGYTF
abundance: NA; j_gene: TRBJ2-2; v_gene: TRBV9; d_gene: NA; CDR3nt: TGTGCCAGCAGCGTAGGAGGTTTGACGGAGCTGTTTTTT; CDR3aa: CASSVGGLTELFF
abundance: NA; j_gene: TRBJ2-7; v_gene: TRBV7-9; d_gene: NA; CDR3nt: TGTGCCAGCAGCGCCGGGAATTTTTACGAGCAGTACTTC; CDR3aa: CASSAGNFYEQYF
abundance: few; j_gene: TRBJ2-2; v_gene: TRBV18; d_gene: NA; CDR3nt: TGTGCCAGCTCACCAAATCAGGAAGCCGGGGAGCTGTTTTTT; CDR3aa: CASSPNQEAGELFF
abundance: once; j_gene: TRBJ1-1; v_gene: TRBV7-2; d_gene: TRBD1; CDR3nt: TGTGCCAGCAGCTTACCTCAGGACAGGCCGGGGGCTTTCTTT; CDR3aa: CASSLPQDRPGAFF
abundance: NA; j_gene: TRBJ1-5; v_gene: TRBV7-2; d_gene: NA; CDR3nt: TGTGCCAGCAGCTTAGTCACCGGGAGCCATCAGCCCCAGCATTTT; CDR3aa: CASSLVTGSHQPQHF
abundance: NA; j_gene: TRBJ2-1; v_gene: TRBV10-3; d_gene: TRBD2; CDR3nt: TGTGCCATCGCCGCACTAGCGGGAGCTTCCTACAATGAGCAGTTCTTC; CDR3aa: CAIAALAGASYNEQFF
abundance: NA; j_gene: TRBJ1-4; v_gene: TRBV5-1; d_gene: TRBD1; CDR3nt: TGCGCCAGCAGCCCCCAGGGGGCGAACGACGAAAAACTGTTTTTT; CDR3aa: CASSPQGANDEKLFF
abundance: NA; j_gene: TRBJ1-6; v_gene: TRBV6-5; d_gene: NA; CDR3nt: TGTGCCAGCAGTTACTCGAGGCAAAATAATTCACCCCTCCACTTT; CDR3aa: CASSYSRQNNSPLHF
abundance: many; j_gene: TRBJ1-2; v_gene: TRBV4-1; d_gene: NA; CDR3nt: TGCGCCAGCAGCCAAGGCGGGGGGGCCAACTATGGCTACACCTTC; CDR3aa: CASSQGGGANYGYTF
abundance: NA; j_gene: TRBJ2-2; v_gene: TRBV3-1/TRBV3-2; d_gene: TRBD2; CDR3nt: TGTGCCAGCAGCCCAGGACTAGCGGGGGGGCCCGGGGAGCTGTTTTTT; CDR3aa: CASSPGLAGGPGELFF
abundance: NA; j_gene: TRBJ2-3; v_gene: TRBV9; d_gene: NA; CDR3nt: TGTGCCAGCAGCGTAGTTGCGGGTAGCACAGATACGCAGTATTTT; CDR3aa: CASSVVAGSTDTQYF
abundance: NA; j_gene: TRBJ1-2; v_gene: TRBV9; d_gene: TRBD1; CDR3nt: TGTGCCAGCAGCGCCACAGGGGCTAACTATGGCTACACCTTC; CDR3aa: CASSATGANYGYTF
abundance: NA; j_gene: TRBJ1-1; v_gene: TRBV6-5; d_gene: TRBD1; CDR3nt: TGTGCCATTTGGACAGGGCTAACTGAAGCTTTCTTT; CDR3aa: CAIWTGLTEAFF
abundance: NA; j_gene: TRBJ1-6; v_gene: TRBV7-8; d_gene: NA; CDR3nt: TGTGCCAGCAGCGACGGGGGGGCGCGGTCACCCCTCCACTTT; CDR3aa: CASSDGGARSPLHF
abundance: NA; j_gene: TRBJ1-1; v_gene: TRBV9; d_gene: NA; CDR3nt: TGTGCCAGCAGCGGGGGAGGGGGTACTGAAGCTTTCTTT; CDR3aa: CASSGGGGTEAFF
abundance: NA; j_gene: TRBJ2-3; v_gene: TRBV7-9; d_gene: NA; CDR3nt: TGTGCCAGCAGCTTAGCGACAAGGGACTCAGATACGCAGTATTTT; CDR3aa: CASSLATRDSDTQYF
abundance: few; j_gene: TRBJ1-6; v_gene: TRBV2; d_gene: NA; CDR3nt: TGTGCCAGCAGGGGGCAGAGCTCCTATAATTCACCCCTCCACTTT; CDR3aa: CASRGQSSYNSPLHF
abundance: NA; j_gene: TRBJ1-1; v_gene: TRBV4-1; d_gene: TRBD1; CDR3nt: TGCGCCAGCAGCCAAACCGTCCCGGGACAGGGGAGCACTGAAGCTTTCTTT; CDR3aa: CASSQTVPGQGSTEAFF
abundance: NA; j_gene: TRBJ2-1; v_gene: TRBV11-2; d_gene: NA; CDR3nt: TGTGCCAGCAGCCCCCTAGCGACTAGCTCCTACAATGAGCAGTTCTTC; CDR3aa: CASSPLATSSYNEQFF
abundance: NA; j_gene: TRBJ1-3; v_gene: TRBV11-2; d_gene: NA; CDR3nt: TGTGCCAGCAGCCCCAACTTCCCGGAGGCTGGAAACACCATATATTTT; CDR3aa: CASSPNFPEAGNTIYF
abundance: NA; j_gene: TRBJ1-1; v_gene: TRBV9; d_gene: NA; CDR3nt: TGTGCCAGCAGCGTAGCTCCGGGGGGGAGCACTGAAGCTTTCTTT; CDR3aa: CASSVAPGGSTEAFF
abundance: NA; j_gene: TRBJ1-5; v_gene: TRBV7-9; d_gene: TRBD1; CDR3nt: TGTGCCAGCAGCTTCGGGACAGTTAAGGACCAGCCCCAGCATTTT; CDR3aa: CASSFGTVKDQPQHF
abundance: NA; j_gene: TRBJ2-3; v_gene: TRBV7-9; d_gene: TRBD2; CDR3nt: TGTGCCACCCCGAGAGAAGGAGCGGGAGATGGTGCAGATACGCAGTATTTT; CDR3aa: CATPREGAGDGADTQYF
abundance: NA; j_gene: TRBJ1-5; v_gene: TRBV25-1; d_gene: TRBD1; CDR3nt: TGTGCCAGCAGTTCGGGACAGGGGCATCAGCCCCAGCATTTT; CDR3aa: CASSSGQGHQPQHF
abundance: few; j_gene: TRBJ2-2; v_gene: TRBV10-3; d_gene: TRBD1; CDR3nt: TGTGCCATCAGTGAACAGGGGATAGCCGGGGAGCTGTTTTTT; CDR3aa: CAISEQGIAGELFF
abundance: NA; j_gene: TRBJ2-7; v_gene: TRBV19; d_gene: TRBD1; CDR3nt: TGTGCCAGTAGTATAGGGACAGGCTTACCCTACGAGCAGTACTTC; CDR3aa: CASSIGTGLPYEQYF
abundance: once; j_gene: TRBJ1-4; v_gene: TRBV19; d_gene: TRBD1; CDR3nt: TGTGCCAGTAGTGTGACCGGGACAGGGAGCGAAAAACTGTTTTTT; CDR3aa: CASSVTGTGSEKLFF
abundance: NA; j_gene: TRBJ1-4; v_gene: TRBV29-1; d_gene: NA; CDR3nt: TGCAGCGTTGAAACGGGTAATGAAAAACTGTTTTTT; CDR3aa: CSVETGNEKLFF
abundance: NA; j_gene: TRBJ1-4; v_gene: TRBV5-1; d_gene: NA; CDR3nt: TGCGCCAGCAGCTTTTTCGGGTCTAATGAAAAACTGTTTTTT; CDR3aa: CASSFFGSNEKLFF
abundance: NA; j_gene: TRBJ2-1; v_gene: TRBV3-1/TRBV3-2; d_gene: NA; CDR3nt: TGTGCCAGCAGCCAAGGAGCGGGCCCGCTTGGGCAGTTCTTC; CDR3aa: CASSQGAGPLGQFF
abundance: NA; j_gene: TRBJ1-6; v_gene: TRBV5-1; d_gene: TRBD1; CDR3nt: TGCGCCAGCAGCTCTTACAGCTTGACAGGGGTAGGATCACCCCTCCACTTT; CDR3aa: CASSSYSLTGVGSPLHF
abundance: NA; j_gene: TRBJ2-3; v_gene: TRBV2; d_gene: NA; CDR3nt: TGTGCCAGCAGTGAAGCGAACAGGGCCACAGATACGCAGTATTTT; CDR3aa: CASSEANRATDTQYF
abundance: NA; j_gene: TRBJ2-5; v_gene: TRBV19; d_gene: TRBD1; CDR3nt: TGTGCCAGTAGTTTACAGGGGGCAACGGAGACCCAGTACTTC; CDR3aa: CASSLQGATETQYF
abundance: NA; j_gene: TRBJ1-5; v_gene: TRBV6-1; d_gene: NA; CDR3nt: TGTGCCAGCAGTGAAATAGGGGGTCAGCCCCAGCATTTT; CDR3aa: CASSEIGGQPQHF
abundance: NA; j_gene: TRBJ1-2; v_gene: TRBV5-3; d_gene: TRBD1; CDR3nt: TGTGCCAGAAGCTTGGCTAACCGGGGACAGTATTATTATGGCTACACCTTC; CDR3aa: CARSLANRGQYYYGYTF